The rows below give T cell receptor beta chains drawn from one sample of a study of graft-versus-host responses after intestinal transplantation. These receptors lack a known antigen. Assay: immunoSEQ multiplex PCR; the TCRdb copy retains only in-frame clones and omits some. In the table there are some 150,000 clones, around 90% of which are singletons. The sequences come from unstimulated CD4+ T cells sorted from spleen or lymph node cells, collected before intestinal transplant. These receptors were obtained from a human donor who received an intestinal transplant. CDR3s include the opening cysteine and the closing phenylalanine or tryptophan. A D gene is named only where the DNA matches it firmly. Size is stated for part of the rows, as once, few or many counts, or as a class when the clone is expanded.

cdr3_nt: TGTGCCAGCAGTTTTGGGCAGGGGCCAGGTCAGCCCCAGCATTTT
cdr3_aa: CASSFGQGPGQPQHF
clone_size: .
j_call: TRBJ1-5
v_call: TRBV27
d_call: .

cdr3_nt: TGTGCCAGCAGCCTGGGAGTTTCCTACGAGCAGTACTTC
cdr3_aa: CASSLGVSYEQYF
clone_size: .
j_call: TRBJ2-7
v_call: TRBV7-2
d_call: .

cdr3_nt: TGTGCCAGCAGCTCCCTGAACAGGGTAAATTCACCCCTCCACTTT
cdr3_aa: CASSSLNRVNSPLHF
clone_size: .
j_call: TRBJ1-6
v_call: TRBV7-3
d_call: .

cdr3_nt: TGTGCCATCAGTGAGCTAGCGGCCCAAGAGACCCAGTACTTC
cdr3_aa: CAISELAAQETQYF
clone_size: once
j_call: TRBJ2-5
v_call: TRBV10-3
d_call: TRBD2

cdr3_nt: TGCGCCGGCAGCTGGGACTCTGGGGCCAACGTCCTGACTTTC
cdr3_aa: CAGSWDSGANVLTF
clone_size: .
j_call: TRBJ2-6
v_call: TRBV5-1
d_call: .

cdr3_nt: TGTGCCAGCAGCTTAAGACTAGCGGACTACAATGAGCAGTTCTTC
cdr3_aa: CASSLRLADYNEQFF
clone_size: once
j_call: TRBJ2-1
v_call: TRBV7-2
d_call: TRBD2

cdr3_nt: TGTGCCAGCAGCGTAGCGGCAGGGACCTACGAGCAGTACTTC
cdr3_aa: CASSVAAGTYEQYF
clone_size: .
j_call: TRBJ2-7
v_call: TRBV9
d_call: .

cdr3_nt: TGTGCCAGCAGCGTAGATCCGGGATCCTACAATGAGCAGTTCTTC
cdr3_aa: CASSVDPGSYNEQFF
clone_size: .
j_call: TRBJ2-1
v_call: TRBV9
d_call: .

cdr3_nt: TGTGCCAGCAGTCCTGTTGGTGGAGAACCCAACTATGGCTACACCTTC
cdr3_aa: CASSPVGGEPNYGYTF
clone_size: .
j_call: TRBJ1-2
v_call: TRBV28
d_call: .

cdr3_nt: TGTGCCAGCTCACCCATTCCTGGCTACGAGCAGTACTTC
cdr3_aa: CASSPIPGYEQYF
clone_size: .
j_call: TRBJ2-7
v_call: TRBV18
d_call: .

cdr3_nt: TGTGCCAGCAGCCACGGGACAGGGAGAAGCACAGATACGCAGTATTTT
cdr3_aa: CASSHGTGRSTDTQYF
clone_size: .
j_call: TRBJ2-3
v_call: TRBV14
d_call: TRBD1

cdr3_nt: TGTGCCAGCAGTGACCAAGCAGGGGGTTCGTACGAGCAGTACTTC
cdr3_aa: CASSDQAGGSYEQYF
clone_size: .
j_call: TRBJ2-7
v_call: TRBV6-4
d_call: TRBD1

cdr3_nt: TGTGCCAGCAGTAGCGGGAGGGGAGTCTACAATGAGCAGTTCTTC
cdr3_aa: CASSSGRGVYNEQFF
clone_size: .
j_call: TRBJ2-1
v_call: TRBV27
d_call: TRBD2

cdr3_nt: TGTGCCAGCAGCCAACTAGCGGGTGGTGGGTCGGATGAGCAGTTCTTC
cdr3_aa: CASSQLAGGGSDEQFF
clone_size: .
j_call: TRBJ2-1
v_call: TRBV4-2
d_call: TRBD2

cdr3_nt: TGTGCCAGCAGCTTAAACAGGCCTAAGAACACCGGGGAGCTGTTTTTT
cdr3_aa: CASSLNRPKNTGELFF
clone_size: .
j_call: TRBJ2-2
v_call: TRBV7-3
d_call: .

cdr3_nt: TGTGCCAGCTCAGCTAGCATCACTGAAGCTTTCTTT
cdr3_aa: CASSASITEAFF
clone_size: few
j_call: TRBJ1-1
v_call: TRBV18
d_call: .

cdr3_nt: TGTGCCAGCAGTGACGTCCTAGCGGGGACTGAGCAGTACTTC
cdr3_aa: CASSDVLAGTEQYF
clone_size: .
j_call: TRBJ2-7
v_call: TRBV6-1
d_call: TRBD2

cdr3_nt: TGTGCCAGCAGTTTGGGACTACCAAATGAGCAGTTCTTC
cdr3_aa: CASSLGLPNEQFF
clone_size: .
j_call: TRBJ2-1
v_call: TRBV27
d_call: TRBD2

cdr3_nt: TGTGCCAGCAGCCCCCCGTCAGATACGCAGTATTTT
cdr3_aa: CASSPPSDTQYF
clone_size: .
j_call: TRBJ2-3
v_call: TRBV7-3
d_call: .

cdr3_nt: TGTGCCAGCAGTTACTCCGCAGGGGTCGCTGAAGAGACCCAGTACTTC
cdr3_aa: CASSYSAGVAEETQYF
clone_size: .
j_call: TRBJ2-5
v_call: TRBV6-6
d_call: .

cdr3_nt: TGTGCCTGGAGTCCACAGAGCAATCAGCCCCAGCATTTT
cdr3_aa: CAWSPQSNQPQHF
clone_size: .
j_call: TRBJ1-5
v_call: TRBV30
d_call: .

cdr3_nt: TGCGCCAGCAGCCCCAGACCGAGCTCCTACAATGAGCAGTTCTTC
cdr3_aa: CASSPRPSSYNEQFF
clone_size: .
j_call: TRBJ2-1
v_call: TRBV5-1
d_call: .

cdr3_nt: TGTGCCAGCAGTTTACCGCAGAGGGGATCGGTCTCCTACGAGCAGTACTTC
cdr3_aa: CASSLPQRGSVSYEQYF
clone_size: once
j_call: TRBJ2-7
v_call: TRBV28
d_call: .

cdr3_nt: TGTGCCATCAGTGAGCAGGCAGCGACGAACACCGGGGAGCTGTTTTTT
cdr3_aa: CAISEQAATNTGELFF
clone_size: .
j_call: TRBJ2-2
v_call: TRBV10-3
d_call: .

cdr3_nt: TGTGCCAGTAGGACGACCGCGAGCTCCTACGAGCAGTACTTC
cdr3_aa: CASRTTASSYEQYF
clone_size: few
j_call: TRBJ2-7
v_call: TRBV19
d_call: .

cdr3_nt: TGTGCCAGCAGCCGTAGACCCACTCCCTATGGCTACACCTTC
cdr3_aa: CASSRRPTPYGYTF
clone_size: .
j_call: TRBJ1-2
v_call: TRBV28
d_call: .

cdr3_nt: TGTGCCTGGTCGTATGGCCTCCAGGGAAACACCATATATTTT
cdr3_aa: CAWSYGLQGNTIYF
clone_size: .
j_call: TRBJ1-3
v_call: TRBV30
d_call: .

cdr3_nt: TGTGCCAGTAGTACCGAAGACAATGAGCAGTTCTTC
cdr3_aa: CASSTEDNEQFF
clone_size: .
j_call: TRBJ2-1
v_call: TRBV19
d_call: .

cdr3_nt: TGTGCCAGCAGTTCCCCCGCTAGCGGGAGCCAACCAAGGGACATTCAGTACTTC
cdr3_aa: CASSSPASGSQPRDIQYF
clone_size: .
j_call: TRBJ2-4
v_call: TRBV28
d_call: TRBD2

cdr3_nt: TGTGCCAGCAGTTTGGCCAGGGACACTGAAGCTTTCTTT
cdr3_aa: CASSLARDTEAFF
clone_size: once
j_call: TRBJ1-1
v_call: TRBV27
d_call: .

cdr3_nt: TGTGCCAGTAGCGCAGGACTAGCGGTTTACAATGAGCAGTTCTTC
cdr3_aa: CASSAGLAVYNEQFF
clone_size: .
j_call: TRBJ2-1
v_call: TRBV19
d_call: TRBD2

cdr3_nt: TGTGCCAGCAGCCATTGCCCGCGGCGGGAGCGGGAGCCAGCAGATACGCAGTATTTT
cdr3_aa: CASSHCPRREREPADTQYF
clone_size: .
j_call: TRBJ2-3
v_call: TRBV7-4
d_call: TRBD2

cdr3_nt: TGTGCCAGCAGCTCCCGGTCCTATCAGCCCCAGCATTTT
cdr3_aa: CASSSRSYQPQHF
clone_size: .
j_call: TRBJ1-5
v_call: TRBV28
d_call: .

cdr3_nt: TGTGCCAGCAGGGACTTGGGGGGGCCCTGGGGCACAGATACGCAGTATTTT
cdr3_aa: CASRDLGGPWGTDTQYF
clone_size: .
j_call: TRBJ2-3
v_call: TRBV2
d_call: .

cdr3_nt: TGTGCCAGTAGTAGGGTTGGCGCGACCCAGTACTTC
cdr3_aa: CASSRVGATQYF
clone_size: once
j_call: TRBJ2-5
v_call: TRBV19
d_call: .

cdr3_nt: TGTGCCAGCAGTTTTGCGGGAGGGCCCTACAATGAGCAGTTCTTC
cdr3_aa: CASSFAGGPYNEQFF
clone_size: .
j_call: TRBJ2-1
v_call: TRBV6-5
d_call: TRBD2

cdr3_nt: TGTGCCAGCAGCTCAAGCGGGAGAGTTTTCTACGAGCAGTACTTC
cdr3_aa: CASSSSGRVFYEQYF
clone_size: .
j_call: TRBJ2-7
v_call: TRBV6-5
d_call: TRBD2

cdr3_nt: TGTGCCAGCAGTTTAGGGGCCACCTACGAGCAGTACTTC
cdr3_aa: CASSLGATYEQYF
clone_size: .
j_call: TRBJ2-7
v_call: TRBV28
d_call: .

cdr3_nt: TGTGCCACCAGCAACCTGGGGGGGCAGGGAGGAGAGCAGTACTTC
cdr3_aa: CATSNLGGQGGEQYF
clone_size: .
j_call: TRBJ2-7
v_call: TRBV15
d_call: .

cdr3_nt: TGTGCCAGCAGCTTAGGTTTGCTGACAGGGTTGGGGGAAAAACTGTTTTTT
cdr3_aa: CASSLGLLTGLGEKLFF
clone_size: .
j_call: TRBJ1-4
v_call: TRBV7-2
d_call: TRBD1

cdr3_nt: TGTGCCAGCAGCCCGGCCCTTGACCCGGGAAGGGAGCTGTTTTTT
cdr3_aa: CASSPALDPGRELFF
clone_size: .
j_call: TRBJ2-2
v_call: TRBV14
d_call: .

cdr3_nt: TGCGCCAGCAGCCAAGACAGGTCCGTTAATCAGCCCCAGCATTTT
cdr3_aa: CASSQDRSVNQPQHF
clone_size: once
j_call: TRBJ1-5
v_call: TRBV4-1
d_call: .

cdr3_nt: TGTGCCAGCTCACCACCTAGCGGGACCTACGAGCAGTACTTC
cdr3_aa: CASSPPSGTYEQYF
clone_size: .
j_call: TRBJ2-7
v_call: TRBV18
d_call: TRBD2

cdr3_nt: TGCGCCAGCAGCCCACGCGACAGGGGCGGTTCCTACGAGCAGTACTTC
cdr3_aa: CASSPRDRGGSYEQYF
clone_size: .
j_call: TRBJ2-7
v_call: TRBV5-1
d_call: TRBD1

cdr3_nt: TGTGCCAGCAGCTTAGGGGCCTATGGCTACACCTTC
cdr3_aa: CASSLGAYGYTF
clone_size: .
j_call: TRBJ1-2
v_call: TRBV11-2
d_call: .